A few counts support the clone carrying this TCR beta chain. Its antigen is undetermined. The source of the sample is a study of beta chain features in type 1 diabetes. Whole-study results and caveats: Type 1 diabetes patients had fewer VDJ junction insertions and more deletions. The study notes PCR might favor shorter templates equally in patients and controls.

Averaging roughly 110 mL, one heparinised blood draw was given by each donor. Expressed TCRB transcripts were sequenced after all isolated RNA was converted to cDNA. An average around 3.8 million reads came from naive, central memory and regulatory T cell samples. Clones were sequenced by immunoSEQ multiplex PCR, and TCRdb holds only the in-frame ones, with some missing. The profile shows hundreds of thousands of clones, roughly a sixth of them singletons. With 5 bases removed from V and 2 bases from J, the gap between germline ends came to 15 bases. The V gene's germline CDR1 is SGHTA and CDR2 FQGNSA. The CDR3 consists of 15 residues.

Sequenced sample: naive CD4+ T cells from blood. This receptor was obtained from a man between 18 and 35 years old in good health. The gene calls are TRBV7-2 and TRBJ1-1, with a possible D match to TRBD1 (6 bases). The CDR3 sequence: CASSKQGIVNTEAFF. The CDR3 nucleotides read TGTGCCAGCAGCAAACAGGGTATCGTCAACACTGAAGCTTTCTTT.